A single sample is the source of the 21 T cell receptor beta chains below, sequenced in a study of T cell repertoires in cytomegalovirus infection. A single record per CDR3 protein comes from TCRdb applying MiXCR to the reads. The data contain approximately 140,000 distinct CDR3 sequences, 5% to 6.5% of them seen just once; the ten biggest clones take up about a sixth. The sequenced sample consisted of PBMCs. These receptors came from a human donor in good health (CMV status not recorded). Some clones in this sample may be carry-over from other donors' samples.

This clonotype occurred many times. J is TRBJ1-2 and V is TRBV18, with a possible D match to TRBD1 (6 bases). Germline CDR1 KGHSH, CDR2 LQKENI. V was pared by 5 bases and J by 5 bases, with 9 bases between. The CDR3 is 12 amino acids. The CDR3 sequence: CASSETGYGYTF. In nucleotides, the CDR3 is TGTGCCAGCTCAGAAACAGGGTATGGCTACACCTTC.

This clonotype was detected ten times or more. V is TRBV2 and J is TRBJ2-7; perhaps TRBD1 as D (5 bases). Trimming removed 2 bases at V and 7 bases at J, with 12 bases between. In germline, CDR1 is SNHLY, CDR2 FYNNEI. The CDR3 is made up of 13 amino acids. Here the CDR3 reads CASSEQGWGEQYF. The CDR3 nucleotides read TGTGCCAGCAGTGAACAGGGATGGGGTGAGCAGTACTTC.

The genes are TRBV20-1 and TRBJ1-1; unclear D gene. V lost 3 bases to trimming and J lost 1 base, with 9 bases between them. The CDR3 spans 13 residues. CDR1 and CDR2 from the germline V gene are DFQATT and SNEGSKA (reference sequence). The CDR3 loop reads CSASKPENTEAFF. CDR3 nucleotide sequence: TGCAGTGCTAGTAAGCCAGAGAACACTGAAGCTTTCTTT.

This clonotype was recorded a few times. The chain joins TRBV27 to TRBJ1-2; D unresolved. V lost 9 bases and J lost 7, with 12 bases in between. Germline-derived CDR1 and CDR2 are MNHEY and SMNVEV (reference sequence). CDR3 length: 11 amino acids. The CDR3 region has the DNA TGTGCCAGTGAACCGTTTGGTGGCTACACCTTC. This translates into CASEPFGGYTF.

Ten or more counts support this clonotype. The genes are TRBV7-2 and TRBJ2-2; D is perhaps TRBD2 (7 bases). The germline CDR1 and CDR2 sequences are SGHTA and FQGNSA. The CDR3 is 16 residues long. Trimming pared 3 bases from V and 2 bases from J, leaving 13 bases between. In DNA form, the CDR3 reads TGTGCCAGCAGCTTCGCCGGGGGGCCTAACACCGGGGAGCTGTTTTTT. As protein: CASSFAGGPNTGELFF.

This clonotype was detected many times. The rearrangement links TRBV7-2 to TRBJ1-1; tentatively, D is TRBD1 (6 bases). The CDR3 spans 15 residues. Per germline, CDR1 SGHTA and CDR2 FQGNSA. Trimming cost V 5 bases and J 5 bases, with 18 bases left between them. Written as DNA, the CDR3 is TGTGCCAGCAGCGCTGAGTTAACAGGGCTAACTGAAGCTTTCTTT. Encoded protein: CASSAELTGLTEAFF.

This clonotype was observed at least ten times. The genes are TRBV5-6 and TRBJ2-2; D gene ambiguous. V was pared by 2 bases and J by 1 base, with 3 bases between. The germline CDR1 and CDR2 sequences are SGHDT and YYEEEE. This CDR3 has 13 amino acids. CDR3 residues: CASSFENTGELFF. The CDR3 bases are TGTGCCAGCAGCTTTGAGAACACCGGGGAGCTGTTTTTT.

At least ten counts were recorded for this clonotype. The chain recombines TRBV2 with TRBJ2-4; 8 nucleotides align to TRBD2. This CDR3 has 13 amino acids. Germline V lookup: CDR1 SNHLY, CDR2 FYNNEI. The V gene end was trimmed by 8 bases and the J gene end by 9 bases; junction bases not matched to a gene: 9. The CDR3 bases are TGTGCCAGCGTCGTAATGGCGGGGGGCATTCAGTACTTC. Translation gives CASVVMAGGIQYF.

V usage is TRBV9 and J usage is TRBJ2-7, with a weak D call TRBD2 (8 bases). V lost 4 bases to trimming and J lost 4 bases, with 15 bases between them. CDR1 and CDR2 (germline): SGDLS, YYNGEE. CDR3 length equals 14 residues. CDR3 sequence reads: CASSRGGRGYEQYF. The CDR3 DNA is TGTGCCAGCAGCCGGGGGGGCAGGGGGTACGAGCAGTACTTC.

At least ten counts were recorded for this clonotype. The V and J genes are TRBV20-1 and TRBJ2-3; D possibly matches TRBD1 or TRBD2 (5 bases each). CDR1 is DFQATT, CDR2 SNEGSKA, per germline (reference sequence). This CDR3 is 12 amino acids long. V was pared by 5 bases and J by 6 bases, with 12 bases between. CDR3 coding DNA: TGCAGTGCTCCGGGACCCAGGGATACGCAGTATTTT. It translates to CSAPGPRDTQYF.

This clonotype was seen repeatedly, ten times or more. This chain connects TRBV28 to TRBJ2-3; 12 bases align to TRBD2. CDR3 length: 19 amino acids. V lost 7 bases, J lost 0 bases, and 14 bases stayed unmatched. Germline V gives CDR1 MDHEN, CDR2 SYDVKM. CDR3 in amino acids: CASTGPSGGGGGSTDTQYF. The DNA of the CDR3 is TGTGCCAGCACCGGCCCTAGCGGGGGGGGAGGGGGCAGCACAGATACGCAGTATTTT.

The table lists this clonotype with a few counts. The chain has TRBV19 and TRBJ1-1; D remains unclear. V was cut by 3 bases and J by 6 bases, with 14 bases left in between. The CDR3 runs 14 residues. Per germline, CDR1 LNHDA and CDR2 SQIVND (reference sequence). CDR3 sequence reads: CASSISRTAAEAFF. Here the CDR3 DNA reads TGTGCCAGTAGTATTTCGCGCACGGCGGCTGAAGCTTTCTTT.

This clonotype was recorded at least ten times. The chain is built from TRBV7-2 and TRBJ2-1; D tentatively reads TRBD1 or TRBD2 (5 bases each). CDR3 length equals 15 residues. The V and J ends lost 6 bases and 4 bases respectively, with 16 bases between them. The V gene's germline CDR1 is SGHTA and CDR2 FQGNSA. The CDR3, as DNA: TGTGCCAGCAGACAGGAGGCAGGGATTTACAATGAGCAGTTCTTC. It codes for CASRQEAGIYNEQFF.

This clonotype was seen ten or more times. This chain links TRBV5-1 with TRBJ1-1; no clear D. Trimming pared 4 bases from V and 5 bases from J, leaving 15 bases between. The length of the CDR3 is 14 residues. In germline, CDR1 is SGHRS, CDR2 YFSETQ. The CDR3 is CASSLYGVGTEAFF. The CDR3 DNA reads as TGCGCCAGCAGCCTGTACGGGGTAGGGACTGAAGCTTTCTTT.

The chain joins TRBV11-2 to TRBJ1-1; possible D gene TRBD1, 5 bases. This CDR3 has 15 amino acids. In germline, CDR1 is SGHAT, CDR2 FQNNGV. The ends were cut back, 3 bases at V and 5 bases at J, with 16 bases in the middle. CDR3 loop: CASSLGGPIRTEAFF. The CDR3 bases are TGTGCCAGCAGCTTGGGGGGACCTATTCGGACTGAAGCTTTCTTT.

This clonotype was seen at least ten times. The chain joins TRBV7-2 to TRBJ1-6; D may be TRBD1 (6 bases). The CDR3 is made up of 15 amino acids. The V gene's germline CDR1 is SGHTA and CDR2 FQGNSA. The V and J ends lost 0 bases and 7 bases respectively, with 10 bases between them. CDR3 DNA: TGTGCCAGCAGCTTAGCTCCGGGACACAATTCACCCCTCCACTTT. As protein: CASSLAPGHNSPLHF. The full variable domain, with the rest looked up from reference TRBV7-2 and TRBJ1-6, is GAGVSQSPSNKVTEKGKDVELRCDPISGHTALYWYRQSLGQGLEFLIYFQGNSAPDKSGLPSDRFSAERTGGSVSTLTIQRTQQEDSAVYLCASSLAPGHNSPLHFGNGTRLTVT.

This clonotype was seen ten or more times. The CDR3 loop is CASSLAGIEQYF. The DNA for the CDR3 is TGTGCCAGCAGCTTAGCAGGGATCGAGCAGTACTTC. The chain combines TRBV7-6 with TRBJ2-7; no reliable D call. V lost 0 bases, J lost 6 bases, and 6 bases lay in between. The germline gives CDR1 SGHVS, CDR2 FNYEAQ. The CDR3 length is 12 residues. Complete variable domain (other parts from reference TRBV7-6 and TRBJ2-7): GAGVSQSPRYKVTKRGQDVALRCDPISGHVSLYWYRQALGQGPEFLTYFNYEAQQDKSGLPNDRFSAERPEGSISTLTIQRTEQRDSAMYRCASSLAGIEQYFGPGTRLTVT.

The chain recombines TRBV29-1 with TRBJ2-3; D is unresolved. CDR3 length: 13 residues. V was cut by 1 base and J by 0 bases, with 5 bases left in between. Germline CDR1 is SQVTM and CDR2 is ANQGSEA. The CDR3 spells CSVEVLSTDTQYF. In DNA, the CDR3 is TGCAGCGTTGAAGTTTTGAGCACAGATACGCAGTATTTT.

This clonotype was seen at least ten times. The rearrangement uses TRBV20-1 and TRBJ2-7, with 9 bases fitting TRBD1. The trim removed 3 bases at V and 0 bases at J, leaving 6 bases unmatched. Germline-derived CDR1 and CDR2 are DFQATT and SNEGSKA (reference sequence). The CDR3 runs to 15 residues. The CDR3 sequence: CSASGTGISSYEQYF. In DNA, the CDR3 is TGCAGTGCTAGTGGGACAGGGATCAGCTCCTACGAGCAGTACTTC.

The chain uses TRBV15 and TRBJ1-1, with 8 positions matching TRBD1. The germline V gene encodes CDR1 LNHNV and CDR2 YYDKDF (reference sequence). Unmatched junction bases numbered 8, after V lost 3 bases and J lost 5 bases. The CDR3 is made up of 15 amino acids. The CDR3 loop is CATSRTGEVRTEAFF. The CDR3 coding sequence is TGTGCCACCAGCAGGACAGGGGAGGTTAGGACTGAAGCTTTCTTT.

This clonotype showed up many times. The chain carries TRBV7-2 and TRBJ1-3; no clear D gene. The germline V and J ends were trimmed by 2 bases and 3 bases, with 20 bases remaining between them. There are 18 residues in the CDR3. Germline values: CDR1 SGHTA, CDR2 FQGNSA. The CDR3 reads CASSLSPLGLGSGNTIYF. CDR3 DNA sequence: TGTGCCAGCAGCTTATCGCCGTTGGGCCTAGGAAGTGGAAACACCATATATTTT.